This T cell receptor (beta chain) was retrieved from a study of cytomegalovirus exposure and HLA in healthy donors. Study-level results: Roughly even sequencing depth across donors was the assumption behind the presence/absence analyses. Per a later analysis, about 15,000 TCR beta sequences showed association with HLA alleles at 0.05 false discovery rate.

13 Jbeta primers and 60 Vbeta primers were used for the PCR. The data were produced by immunoSEQ multiplex PCR, yet TCRdb's version contains in-frame clones alone and is incomplete. The sample comprises roughly 200,000 clones, 55% to 75% of which are singletons, and roughly 2.5% rests with the top ten. Trimming took 6 bases from V and 4 from J; bases not matched to a gene: 10. The CDR3 extends over 15 amino acids. Germline V gives CDR1 PRHDT, CDR2 FYEKMQ (reference sequence). Nominally healthy donors provided the samples, though records likely missed some immune exposures. This clone was seen a handful of times. The antigen is not known.

Specimen: PBMCs. The chain combines TRBV13 with TRBJ2-3, with 7 nucleotides matching TRBD1. The receptor comes from a man aged 35 to 55 in good health and CMV-seropositive. CDR3 coding DNA: TGTGCCAGCAGTACCCTCAGGGGGTCAGCAGATACGCAGTATTTT. Translated: CASSTLRGSADTQYF.